The clone carrying this T cell receptor (beta chain) was seen once. Its specificity is not known. The sample is drawn from a study of beta chain features in type 1 diabetes. General study results and limits: The naive, central memory and Treg TCRB repertoires of patients appeared to be more similar to one another than those of healthy donors. In type 1 diabetes patients, VDJ junctions had fewer insertions; deletions at these junctions were more frequent. Moderate but significant shortening of TCRB CDR3s was recorded in all four CD4+ subsets from Type 1 diabetes patients.

Heparinised blood was drawn once per donor, averaging approximately 0.12 L. This CDR3 region has 14 residues. Germline loops: CDR1 MNHEY, CDR2 SVGAGI. Trimming took 7 bases from V and 5 from J; bases not matched to a gene: 9. Expressed TCRB transcripts got sequenced, as all isolated RNA was reverse transcribed. Sequenced naive, central memory and regulatory T cell samples produced an average of around 4 million reads. Clones were read by immunoSEQ multiplex PCR, and TCRdb kept only the in-frame ones, dropping some. The table has a few hundred thousand clones, approximately 15% seen once; the top ten hold approximately 0.018%.

This TCR was sampled from a man aged 30 to 39 with type 1 diabetes. V is TRBV6-5 and J is TRBJ1-2, with TRBD1 matching 8 bases. The sequenced material came from naive CD4+ T cells from blood. The CDR3 DNA reads TGTGCCAGCAACCCCGGACAGGGTCTTTATGGCTACACCTTC. Its protein is CASNPGQGLYGYTF.